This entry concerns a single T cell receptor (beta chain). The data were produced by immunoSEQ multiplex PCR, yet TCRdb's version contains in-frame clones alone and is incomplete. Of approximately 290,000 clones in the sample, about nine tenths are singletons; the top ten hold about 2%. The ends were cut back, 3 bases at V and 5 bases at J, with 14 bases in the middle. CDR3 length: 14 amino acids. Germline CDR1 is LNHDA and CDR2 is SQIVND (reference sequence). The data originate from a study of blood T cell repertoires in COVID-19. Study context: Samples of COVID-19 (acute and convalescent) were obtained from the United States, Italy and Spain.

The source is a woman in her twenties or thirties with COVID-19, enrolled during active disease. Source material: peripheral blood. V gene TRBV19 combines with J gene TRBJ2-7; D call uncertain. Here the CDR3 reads CASSIPRTSHEQYF. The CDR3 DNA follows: TGTGCCAGTAGTATCCCTAGAACCAGTCACGAGCAGTACTTC.